Here is one T cell receptor beta chain with its context. Its antigen remains unknown. Germline V CDR1 and CDR2: SGHTA, FQGTGA. The CDR3 sequence is 14 residues long. The V and J ends lost 5 bases and 5 bases respectively, with 15 bases between them. This specimen belongs to a study of blood T cells in healthy people across ages. Looking at the study overall: About one barcoded beta molecule per two T cells was the capture yield of template switching. The study, taken as a whole, reports: Estimates drawn from one million T cells were deemed to understate diversity. When set beside aged donors, long-lived donors presented more naive CD4+ cells and higher diversity.

The use of a sample-barcoded 5' primer and a J-beta primer mix characterized a second PCR of roughly 6 to 11 cycles. All samples yielded 2.5 million or more CDR3-containing paired-end reads. In TCRdb, the 5' RACE reads were re-called with MiXCR into one record per CDR3 protein. The sample lists about 580,000 distinct CDR3 sequences; 47% were seen once. This TCR derives from a man aged 80 or over in good health. The sample comprised blood. The chain is built from TRBV7-3 and TRBJ2-5; perhaps TRBD2 as D (6 bases). The CDR3 DNA sequence: TGTGCCAGCAGCGTCGGAGGGTTCGGGGAGACCCAGTACTTC. It translates to CASSVGGFGETQYF.